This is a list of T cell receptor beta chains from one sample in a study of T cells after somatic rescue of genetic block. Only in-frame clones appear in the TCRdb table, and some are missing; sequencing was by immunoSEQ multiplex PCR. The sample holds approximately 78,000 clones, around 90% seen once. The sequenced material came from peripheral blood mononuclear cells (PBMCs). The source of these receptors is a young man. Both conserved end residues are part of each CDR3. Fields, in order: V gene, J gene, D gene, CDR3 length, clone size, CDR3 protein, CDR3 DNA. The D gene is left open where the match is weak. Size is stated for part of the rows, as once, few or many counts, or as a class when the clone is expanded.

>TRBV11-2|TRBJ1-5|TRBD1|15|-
CASSPGQGRVQPQHF
TGTGCCAGCAGCCCAGGACAGGGTAGGGTTCAGCCCCAGCATTTT
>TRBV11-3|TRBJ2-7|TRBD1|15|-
CASSSPGQDRYEQYF
TGTGCCAGCAGCTCACCGGGACAGGATCGTTACGAGCAGTACTTC
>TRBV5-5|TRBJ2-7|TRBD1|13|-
CASSGDRAYEQYF
TGTGCCAGCAGCGGGGACAGGGCCTACGAGCAGTACTTC
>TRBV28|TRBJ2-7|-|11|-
CASSRRVEQYF
TGTGCCAGCAGCCGCCGAGTCGAGCAGTACTTC
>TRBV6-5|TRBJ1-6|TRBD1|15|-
CASRRGTERDSPLHF
TGTGCCAGCAGACGCGGGACAGAACGTGATTCACCCCTCCACTTT
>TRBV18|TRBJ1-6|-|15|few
CASSPLAGELSPLHF
TGTGCCAGCTCACCACTTGCGGGGGAGCTATCACCCCTCCACTTT
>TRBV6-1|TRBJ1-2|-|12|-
CASSEVKSGYTF
TGTGCCAGCAGTGAAGTCAAGTCGGGCTACACCTTC
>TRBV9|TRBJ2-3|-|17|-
CASSVGPTGTSTDTQYF
TGTGCCAGCAGCGTAGGCCCGACCGGGACTAGCACAGATACGCAGTATTTT
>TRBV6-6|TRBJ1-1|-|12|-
CASSATGIEAFF
TGTGCCAGCAGTGCCACAGGGATTGAAGCTTTCTTT
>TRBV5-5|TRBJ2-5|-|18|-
CASSLVVGVGVIDETQYF
TGTGCCAGCAGCTTGGTGGTTGGGGTGGGTGTCATCGATGAGACCCAGTACTTC
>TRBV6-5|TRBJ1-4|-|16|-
CASSYSWAGTNEKLFF
TGTGCCAGCAGTTACTCTTGGGCGGGGACTAATGAAAAACTGTTTTTT
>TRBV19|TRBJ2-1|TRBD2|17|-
CASSDPTSGRTYNEQFF
TGTGCCAGTAGTGACCCCACTAGCGGGAGGACTTACAATGAGCAGTTCTTC
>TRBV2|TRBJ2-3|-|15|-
CASSDSSVGTDTQYF
TGTGCCAGCAGTGATTCTAGCGTGGGCACAGATACGCAGTATTTT
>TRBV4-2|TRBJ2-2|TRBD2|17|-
CASSQKAGGQGTGELFF
TGTGCCAGCAGCCAGAAGGCGGGAGGGCAGGGCACCGGGGAGCTGTTTTTT
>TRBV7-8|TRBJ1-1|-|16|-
CASSLVGGRIGAEAFF
TGTGCCAGCAGCTTAGTAGGGGGTCGGATCGGGGCTGAAGCTTTCTTT
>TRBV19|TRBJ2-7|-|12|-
CASSIKGNEQYF
TGTGCCAGTAGTATAAAGGGAAATGAGCAGTACTTC
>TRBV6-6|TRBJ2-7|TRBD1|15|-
CASSPPGQGAYEQYF
TGTGCCAGCAGTCCCCCGGGACAGGGGGCCTACGAGCAGTACTTC
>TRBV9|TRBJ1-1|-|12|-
CASSVEGGQAFF
TGTGCCAGCAGCGTAGAGGGGGGGCAGGCTTTCTTT
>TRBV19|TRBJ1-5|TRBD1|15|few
CASSPRGPSNQPQHF
TGTGCCAGTAGTCCCAGGGGGCCCAGCAATCAGCCCCAGCATTTT
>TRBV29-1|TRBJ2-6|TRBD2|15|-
CSVEVGGSGANVLTF
TGCAGCGTTGAAGTGGGGGGGTCTGGGGCCAACGTCCTGACTTTC